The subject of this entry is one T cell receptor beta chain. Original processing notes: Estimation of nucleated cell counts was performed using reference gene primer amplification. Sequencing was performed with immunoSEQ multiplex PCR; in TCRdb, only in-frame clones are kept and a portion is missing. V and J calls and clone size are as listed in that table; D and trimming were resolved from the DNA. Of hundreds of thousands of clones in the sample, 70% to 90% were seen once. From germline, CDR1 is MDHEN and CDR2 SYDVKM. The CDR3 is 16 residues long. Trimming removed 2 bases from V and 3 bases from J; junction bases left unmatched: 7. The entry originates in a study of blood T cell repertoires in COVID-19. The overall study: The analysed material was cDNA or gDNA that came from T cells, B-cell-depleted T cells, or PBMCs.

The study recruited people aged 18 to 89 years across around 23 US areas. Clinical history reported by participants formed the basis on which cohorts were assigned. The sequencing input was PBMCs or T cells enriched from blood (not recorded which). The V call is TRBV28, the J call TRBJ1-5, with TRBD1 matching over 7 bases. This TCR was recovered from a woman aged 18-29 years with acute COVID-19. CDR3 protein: CASSLPRQGLNQPQHF. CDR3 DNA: TGTGCCAGCAGTTTACCTCGACAGGGACTCAATCAGCCCCAGCATTTT.